The 25 T cell receptor beta chains listed next were all sequenced from one sample in a study of OX40 agonist ivuxolimab in advanced cancers. Sequencing used immunoSEQ multiplex PCR; TCRdb keeps in-frame clones, though not all of them. The table lists about 80,000 clones, approximately 83% of them singletons, with 1.9% in the top ten. Sequences were derived from CD4+ or CD8+ T cells sorted from blood, sampled in a trial of the OX40 agonist ivuxolimab. The origin of the receptors is an adult with an advanced solid tumor such as melanoma, head and neck, liver or kidney cancer.

V usage is TRBV19 and J usage is TRBJ2-5; a weak D match, TRBD2 (6 bases). CDR1 LNHDA and CDR2 SQIVND come from the germline V gene (reference sequence). The CDR3 runs to 14 residues. Trimming stripped 3 bases from V and 4 bases from J, with 12 bases between. Here the CDR3 DNA reads TGTGCCAGTAGTATGGGGGGAACGGCAGAGACCCAGTACTTC. Translation gives CASSMGGTAETQYF.

This clone was observed a few times. This chain links TRBV18 with TRBJ2-1, with 8 bases matching TRBD1. This CDR3 contains 12 residues. The V and J ends lost 3 bases and 9 bases, in that order; junction bases with no gene match: 1. CDR1 and CDR2 (germline): KGHSH, LQKENI. The DNA for the CDR3 is TGTGCCAGCTCACCGGACAGGGTTGAGCAGTTCTTC. Its protein product is CASSPDRVEQFF.

The J gene is TRBJ1-5, the V gene TRBV6-6; 7 nucleotides align to TRBD1. Germline V gene sequence: CDR1 MNHNY, CDR2 SVGAGI (reference sequence). V lost 8 bases and J lost 3; bases outside the gene matches: 10. The CDR3 runs 15 residues. DNA of the CDR3: TGTGCCAGCCTTACCTCGACAGGGCTCAATCAGCCCCAGCATTTT. Translated: CASLTSTGLNQPQHF.

CDR3 nucleotides: TGTGCCAGTAGTAGGACCCTAAACACCGGGGAGCTGTTTTTT. Residues: CASSRTLNTGELFF. The chain recombines TRBV19 with TRBJ2-2; D remains ambiguous. Germline V gene data show CDR1 as LNHDA and CDR2 as SQIVND (reference sequence). The CDR3 has 14 residues. Between the trimmed V and J ends, which lost 4 bases and 2 bases, there was a span of 8 bases.

The rearrangement links TRBV7-8 to TRBJ2-7; D may be TRBD1 (5 bases). Germline V CDR1 and CDR2: SGHVS, FQNEAQ. Trimming shortened V by 3 bases and J by 1 base, and 10 bases separated the two germline ends. The CDR3 has 14 residues. This CDR3 is CASSFRARSYEQYF. The DNA for the CDR3 is TGTGCCAGCAGCTTCAGGGCAAGATCCTACGAGCAGTACTTC. The full variable domain, with the rest looked up from reference TRBV7-8 and TRBJ2-7, is GAGVSQSPRYKVAKRGQDVALRCDPISGHVSLFWYQQALGQGPEFLTYFQNEAQLDKSGLPSDRFFAERPEGSVSTLKIQRTQQEDSAVYLCASSFRARSYEQYFGPGTRLTVT.

This chain links TRBV5-4 with TRBJ2-3, with a tentative D call TRBD2 (5 bases). The germline V gene has CDR1 SGHNT and CDR2 YYREEE (reference sequence). V dropped 4 bases and J dropped 6 bases, with 15 bases sitting between them. The CDR3 length is 14 residues. DNA of the CDR3: TGTGCCAGCAGCCCTCGGGGTTATGCTGATACGCAGTATTTT. It encodes CASSPRGYADTQYF.

The gene calls are TRBV5-1 and TRBJ2-5; a weak D match, TRBD1 (6 bases). V shed 2 bases and J shed 2 bases, with 13 bases lying between them. The CDR3 is made up of 15 amino acids. Germline CDR1 and CDR2: SGHRS and YFSETQ. The CDR3, as DNA: TGCGCCAGCAGCTTATCCGGGACACCTCAAGAGACCCAGTACTTC. Its translation: CASSLSGTPQETQYF.

This clone was seen a handful of times. The chain joins TRBV19 to TRBJ2-5; 11 bases agree with TRBD2. This CDR3 is 15 amino acids long. Trimming at V came to 7 bases and at J to 7 bases, leaving 11 bases not matched to a gene. Germline CDR1 is LNHDA and CDR2 is SQIVND (reference sequence). CDR3 loop: CASTPTSGAVGTQYF. The CDR3 DNA reads as TGTGCCAGTACCCCGACTAGCGGGGCTGTAGGGACCCAGTACTTC.

This clone showed up just a few times. The chain combines TRBV6-5 with TRBJ1-6; possible D gene TRBD1, 5 bases. Germline CDR1 and CDR2: MNHEY and SVGAGI. Trimming shortened V by 7 bases and J by 10 bases, and 20 bases separated the two germline ends. CDR3 length: 15 residues. This chain's CDR3 is CASNPLGGRGSPLHF. The CDR3 DNA reads TGTGCCAGCAACCCACTTGGGGGGAGAGGATCACCCCTCCACTTT.

A single count supports this clone. This sequence joins TRBV28 and TRBJ2-1; no reliable D call. The germline V gene encodes CDR1 MDHEN and CDR2 SYDVKM. Trimming removed 3 bases at V and 4 bases at J, with 7 bases between. The CDR3 length is 13 residues. Written as DNA, the CDR3 is TGTGCCAGCAGTTTTTTACGGTACAATGAGCAGTTCTTC. This translates into CASSFLRYNEQFF. The entire variable domain, with the rest obtained from reference TRBV28 and TRBJ2-1, is as follows: DVKVTQSSRYLVKRTGEKVFLECVQDMDHENMFWYRQDPGLGLRLIYFSYDVKMKEKGDIPEGYSVSREKKERFSLILESASTNQTSMYLCASSFLRYNEQFFGPGTRLTVL.

Worth noting for this clone: Mismatch with germline at one junction end may stem from a read error. The chain carries TRBV7-2 and TRBJ2-1; TRBD1 might be the D (6 bases). This CDR3 is 14 amino acids long. In germline, CDR1 is SGHTA, CDR2 FQGNSA. CDR3: CATSRDTLSREQFF. In DNA, the CDR3 is TGTGCCACCAGCCGGGACACCTTATCCCGTGAGCAGTTCTTC. The full variable domain, completed using reference TRBV7-2 and TRBJ2-1, is GAGVSQSPSNKVTEKGKDVELRCDPISGHTALYWYRQSLGQGLEFLIYFQGNSAPDKSGLPSDRFSAERTGGSVSTLTIQRTQQEDSAVYLCATSRDTLSREQFFGPGTRLTVL.

The chain uses TRBV7-8 and TRBJ2-3, with no clear D. The CDR3 is made up of 16 amino acids. The V and J ends lost 1 base and 1 base respectively, with 12 bases between them. In germline, CDR1 is SGHVS, CDR2 FQNEAQ. The DNA of the CDR3 is TGTGCCAGCAGCTTAGGGTCGGCAGGCCGCACAGATACGCAGTATTTT. Protein sequence: CASSLGSAGRTDTQYF.

The V call is TRBV30, the J call TRBJ2-1; 13 nucleotides line up with TRBD2. CDR3 length: 19 amino acids. Germline V gene sequence: CDR1 GTSNPN, CDR2 SVGIG (reference sequence). With V trimmed by 0 bases and J by 2 bases, 10 bases remained unmatched. DNA for the CDR3: TGTGCCTGGAGTGTACCAGTTGGGACTAGCGGGAAGACCTACAATGAGCAGTTCTTC. The encoded protein is CAWSVPVGTSGKTYNEQFF. Full variable domain (missing parts from reference TRBV30 and TRBJ2-1): SQTIHQWPATLVQPVGSPLSLECTVEGTSNPNLYWYRQAAGRGLQLLFYSVGIGQISSEVPQNLSASRPQDRQFILSSKKLLLSDSGFYLCAWSVPVGTSGKTYNEQFFGPGTRLTVL.

The chain couples TRBV28 to TRBJ2-3, with TRBD1 matching 8 bases. V was clipped by 5 bases and J by 3 bases; unmatched bases: 7. This CDR3 comprises 15 residues. The germline gives CDR1 MDHEN, CDR2 SYDVKM. The CDR3 coding sequence is TGTGCCAGCAGTCCCGGCGGACAGGGTACAGATACGCAGTATTTT. Translated: CASSPGGQGTDTQYF.

The gene calls are TRBV5-1 and TRBJ2-1, with D possibly being TRBD1 or TRBD2 (5 bases each). This CDR3 has 15 residues. CDR1 and CDR2 from the germline V gene are SGHRS and YFSETQ. The V and J ends lost 0 bases and 4 bases respectively, with 11 bases between them. The CDR3 sequence is CASSLAWDRYNEQFF. The CDR3 coding sequence is TGCGCCAGCAGCTTGGCCTGGGACCGATACAATGAGCAGTTCTTC.

This rearrangement joins TRBV4-1 to TRBJ1-4; 8 bases map to TRBD1. Germline V gene lookup returns CDR1 MGHRA and CDR2 YSYEKL. CDR3 length equals 15 residues. J lost 5 bases, V lost 4 bases, and 6 bases had no gene match. The CDR3 reads CASSPGQGRNEKLFF. CDR3 bases: TGCGCCAGCAGCCCAGGACAGGGAAGGAATGAAAAACTGTTTTTT.

In DNA, the CDR3 is TGTGCCACCAGCAGAGGCAGGACAGGGACGAAGACCCAGTACTTC. Translation gives CATSRGRTGTKTQYF. The V gene is TRBV15, the J gene TRBJ2-5, with 8 bases lining up with TRBD1. Germline V gene sequence: CDR1 LNHNV, CDR2 YYDKDF (reference sequence). V lost 1 base, J lost 6 bases, and 7 bases stayed unmatched. The CDR3 is made up of 15 amino acids.

The table lists this clone with a count of one. The V call is TRBV7-2, the J call TRBJ2-5, with 7 bases fitting TRBD2. Germline V CDR1 and CDR2: SGHTA, FQGNSA. This CDR3 has 14 residues. V lost 0 bases and J lost 5; bases outside the gene matches: 3. As DNA, the CDR3 is TGTGCCAGCAGCTTAGCGGGAGGGGCGGAGACCCAGTACTTC. This gives the protein CASSLAGGAETQYF.

The chain is built from TRBV7-3 and TRBJ2-3; 8 nucleotides match TRBD2. The ends lost 5 bases at V and 1 base at J; junction bases unmatched: 2. Germline assignment: CDR1 SGHTA and CDR2 FQGTGA. The CDR3 has 14 residues. The CDR3 DNA follows: TGTGCCAGCAGCACGACTAGCGGCACAGATACGCAGTATTTT. It encodes CASSTTSGTDTQYF.

For this clone: Other DNA sequences within the sample encode an identical CDR3. The chain has TRBV19 and TRBJ2-7; D uncertain. Germline-derived CDR1 and CDR2 are LNHDA and SQIVND (reference sequence). The V and J ends lost 6 bases and 0 bases respectively, with 18 bases between them. This CDR3 is built from 16 residues. The CDR3 region is CASSEDGSLSSYEQYF. CDR3 bases: TGTGCCAGTAGCGAGGACGGATCCTTGAGCTCCTACGAGCAGTACTTC.

A single count supports this clone. The rearrangement joins TRBV21-1 to TRBJ2-2; the D call TRBD2 from the table was never checked on the DNA. TRBV21-1 constitutes a pseudogene. The CDR3 has 20 residues. CDR3 sequence reads: CASSKGDSGGLERNTGELFF. The CDR3 DNA reads TGTGCCAGCAGCAAAGGTGATAGCGGGGGGCTCGAGAGGAACACCGGGGAGCTGTTTTTT.

The V call is TRBV11-1, the J call TRBJ2-1; the D is unclear. The V end lost 7 bases, the J end lost 0 bases, and 10 bases lay between the germline ends. The CDR3 has 14 residues. Per the germline V gene, CDR1 is SGHAT and CDR2 is FQDESV (reference sequence). The chain's CDR3 is CASKSVRSYNEQFF. DNA for the CDR3: TGTGCCAGCAAATCGGTCCGCTCCTACAATGAGCAGTTCTTC.

Written as DNA, the CDR3 is TGTGCCAGCAGCCACCAGGGGTCGGCGGCCTACGAGCAGTACTTC. Translating it yields CASSHQGSAAYEQYF. The chain employs TRBV14 and TRBJ2-7, with a tentative D call TRBD1 (6 bases). CDR1 is SGHDN, CDR2 FVKESK, per germline. This CDR3 contains 15 residues. Trimming removed 3 bases at V and 2 bases at J, with 14 bases between.

This clone was seen only a few times. The chain is built from TRBV6-5 and TRBJ2-1; no clear D. CDR3 size: 12 residues. Germline loops: CDR1 MNHEY, CDR2 SVGAGI. The V end lost 8 bases, the J end lost 6 bases, and 11 bases lay between the germline ends. The CDR3 sequence is CASHLPPNEQFF. The CDR3 nucleotides are TGTGCCAGCCACCTACCCCCCAATGAGCAGTTCTTC.

The genes are TRBV18 and TRBJ2-2; D possibly corresponds to TRBD1 (6 bases). CDR3 length: 17 residues. V lost 1 base, J lost 6 bases, and 18 bases lay in between. Germline V gives CDR1 KGHSH, CDR2 LQKENI. The CDR3 sequence: CASSPQAQGVGPGELFF. CDR3 sequence (DNA): TGTGCCAGCTCACCACAGGCACAGGGTGTTGGTCCCGGGGAGCTGTTTTTT.